Listed here are 10 T cell receptor beta chains from one sample, sequenced in a study of blood T cells in healthy people across ages. Together with a sample-barcoded 5' primer, a J-beta primer mix was included in a second PCR lasting about 6 to 11 cycles. A single record per CDR3 protein comes from TCRdb applying MiXCR to the 5' RACE reads. The sample lists hundreds of thousands of distinct CDR3 sequences; 32% were seen once. Material: blood. The receptor source for this set is a woman aged 80 or over in good health.

The chain employs TRBV6-5 and TRBJ1-2; possible D gene TRBD1, 5 bases. Germline V CDR1 and CDR2: MNHEY, SVGAGI. This CDR3 comprises 13 residues. The ends were cut back, 3 bases at V and 10 bases at J, with 15 bases in the middle. Here the CDR3 DNA reads TGTGCCAGCAGTTATGGGGGGTTTCAATACTACACCTTC. Residues: CASSYGGFQYYTF.

The CDR3 DNA sequence: TGTGCCAGCAGTGAATTTCCGGGACAGAGCTCCTACGAGCAGTTCTTC. This encodes CASSEFPGQSSYEQFF. V usage is TRBV6-1 and J usage is TRBJ2-1; 7 bases agree with TRBD1. With V trimmed by 2 bases and J by 10 bases, 14 bases remained unmatched. The CDR3 is made up of 16 amino acids. The germline gives CDR1 MNHNS, CDR2 SASEGT.

This clonotype was picked up many times. J is TRBJ2-1 and V is TRBV5-6, with 12 bases lining up with TRBD1. CDR1 is SGHDT, CDR2 YYEEEE, per germline. CDR3 length equals 15 residues. With 5 bases clipped from V and 7 bases from J, the junction kept 7 bases outside the gene matches. The CDR3 loop is CASRRGQGAENEQFF. The CDR3 DNA reads as TGTGCCAGCAGACGGGGACAGGGGGCAGAAAATGAGCAGTTCTTC.

This clonotype was observed a few times. The genes are TRBV11-2 and TRBJ1-5; possibly TRBD1 for D (6 bases). The V end was cut by 3 bases, the J end by 7 bases, with 13 bases between. The CDR3 consists of 14 residues. Germline values: CDR1 SGHAT, CDR2 FQNNGV. The CDR3 sequence is CASSFSGAGQPQHF. As DNA, the CDR3 is TGTGCCAGCAGCTTTTCGGGGGCGGGACAGCCCCAGCATTTT.

The chain has TRBV6-1 and TRBJ1-1; D may be TRBD1 (6 bases). This CDR3 is 15 amino acids long. Germline lookup yields CDR1 MNHNS and CDR2 SASEGT. V dropped 2 bases and J dropped 5 bases, with 15 bases sitting between them. The CDR3 region is CASSERQARRTEAFF. The CDR3 region has the DNA TGTGCCAGCAGTGAAAGACAGGCTCGAAGAACTGAAGCTTTCTTT.

V is TRBV3-1 and J is TRBJ1-2, with 8 nucleotides matching TRBD1. J was trimmed by 0 bases and V by 1 base; bases with no gene match: 7. Germline V gene data show CDR1 as LGHDT and CDR2 as YNNKEL (reference sequence). This CDR3 comprises 17 residues. CDR3 amino acids: CASSQVQGVGPNYGYTF. The CDR3 bases are TGTGCCAGCAGCCAAGTACAGGGGGTCGGTCCTAACTATGGCTACACCTTC.

This clonotype was observed many times. The rearrangement links TRBV5-5 to TRBJ2-6, with TRBD2 as a possible D gene (6 bases). The CDR3 consists of 18 residues. V was cut by 4 bases and J by 2 bases, with 19 bases left in between. CDR1 is SGHKS and CDR2 is YYEKEE in the germline V gene (reference sequence). The CDR3 bases are TGTGCCAGCAGCCCAATTTTTGCGGGGTCCCCTGGGGCCAACGTCCTGACTTTC. This gives the protein CASSPIFAGSPGANVLTF.

This clonotype was found many times. The chain combines TRBV20-1 with TRBJ1-2, with D hard to call. The CDR3 contains 12 residues. The germline V and J ends were trimmed by 3 bases and 8 bases, with 13 bases remaining between them. The germline CDR1 and CDR2 sequences are DFQATT and SNEGSKA (reference sequence). The chain's CDR3 is CSASVLVQGYTF. CDR3 coding DNA: TGCAGTGCTAGTGTGTTGGTTCAGGGCTACACCTTC.

This clonotype appeared a single time. The chain combines TRBV20-1 with TRBJ2-3, with D maybe TRBD2 (6 bases). CDR3 length equals 15 residues. From germline, CDR1 is DFQATT and CDR2 SNEGSKA (reference sequence). Trimming stripped 6 bases from V and 0 bases from J, with 16 bases between. The CDR3 nucleotides are TGCAGTGCGGGACTGGCGGGATTTAGCACAGATACGCAGTATTTT. Translated: CSAGLAGFSTDTQYF.

This clonotype was seen repeatedly, ten times or more. This chain links TRBV2 with TRBJ2-5; tentatively, D is TRBD2 (5 bases). Trimming stripped 8 bases from V and 3 bases from J, with 13 bases between. The CDR3 is made up of 13 amino acids. From germline, CDR1 is SNHLY and CDR2 FYNNEI. The CDR3 reads CASAGWGEETQYF. CDR3 sequence (DNA): TGTGCCAGCGCCGGCTGGGGAGAAGAGACCCAGTACTTC. Filled out from reference TRBV2 and TRBJ2-5, the complete variable domain reads EPEVTQTPSHQVTQMGQEVILRCVPISNHLYFYWYRQILGQKVEFLVSFYNNEISEKSEIFDDQFSVERPDGSNFTLKIRSTKLEDSAMYFCASAGWGEETQYFGPGTRLLVL.